This is a list of T cell receptor beta chains from one sample in a study of T cells after yellow fever vaccination. TCRdb re-derived calls from the 5' RACE reads in MiXCR, one entry per CDR3 protein. Of fewer than 400,000 distinct CDR3 sequences in the sample, about 11% were seen once. Sequenced material: CD4+ T cells sorted from PBMCs, taken 45 days after the yellow fever booster vaccination. These receptors all come from a man aged 18 to 35 who received the YFV17D yellow fever vaccine. CDR3s include the opening cysteine and the closing phenylalanine or tryptophan. D genes are given only for firm matches.

v_gene,d_gene,CDR3aa
TRBV2,TRBD1,CASTLRDRGDEQYF
TRBV19,.,CASSMRPGLRGNIQYF
TRBV2,.,CASSAGQRTDTQYF
TRBV7-3,.,CASSSEGWAGAGEDTQYF
TRBV5-1,.,CASSPVGGVYNEQFF
TRBV9,TRBD1,CASSPWTGGAYEQYF
TRBV29-1,.,CSVGRNSHQETQYF
TRBV12-3/TRBV12-4,.,CASSQWVGGTGTGELFF
TRBV4-2,.,CASSQDGLTQYF
TRBV7-2,.,CASSLEAGSVSPQHF
TRBV6-6,TRBD1,CASSPDRERGGYTF
TRBV7-3,.,CASSPSAGAERLYF
TRBV18,.,CASSPPGHQGEKLFF
TRBV20-1,TRBD1,CSARRSEGQGSTGELFF
TRBV20-1,.,CSATKTRSEQFF
TRBV20-1,TRBD1,CSAQQGSSSNQPQHF
TRBV4-1,.,CASRRPGATSREQFF
TRBV4-3,TRBD1,CASSQGQGGDTQYF
TRBV7-2,.,CASSIGVRYEQYF
TRBV7-9,.,CASSLRGGDTDTQYF
TRBV18,.,CASAQTMTDTQYF
TRBV5-5,TRBD1,CASSLAPGGGKTQYF
TRBV20-1,.,CSARPQQVKAQYF
TRBV6-2/TRBV6-3,TRBD1,CASRRPGGGETQYF
TRBV7-8,TRBD2,CASSPGVAGAHNEQFF
TRBV6-1,TRBD1,CASNRDRGRYEQYF
TRBV6-5,.,CASSPPERNTIYF
TRBV7-2,.,CASSLAVYNEQFF
TRBV6-6,.,CASRLPDQETQYF
TRBV7-9,.,CASSVQGNKGKLFF
TRBV7-2,.,CASSLVFDPGRTGELFF
TRBV20-1,.,CSGQNTGELFF
TRBV12-5,.,CASGLDVRSGANVLTF
TRBV5-1,.,CASSDQGQGTDTQYF
TRBV6-5,.,CASSYAPGTGANVLTF
TRBV5-1,.,CASAGEDTEAFF
TRBV27,TRBD2,CASRISIAGVGQYF
TRBV18,.,CASSPSRQVYEQYF
TRBV7-2,.,CASSPAAARIQYF
TRBV5-5,.,CASSRLPGAGEKLFF
TRBV4-3,TRBD1,CASSQELPRLGTGGRNYGYTF
TRBV5-1,.,CASSADLDTEAFF
TRBV7-2,.,CASSLASSYEQYF
TRBV10-1,TRBD1,CASSEQGASGELFF
TRBV20-1,.,CSARGDRGNYGYTF
TRBV24-1,TRBD2,CATSDSGTEETQYF
TRBV7-6,.,CASSLMPLRGRRETQYF
TRBV3-1,TRBD2,CASSLPSGGETQYF
TRBV4-3,.,CASSQVRLGSSAQYF
TRBV12-3/TRBV12-4,.,CASSLSWEGYTF
TRBV5-6,.,CASSLNGGNTGELFF
TRBV9,TRBD2,CASSVVSGGWSTGELFF
TRBV25-1,TRBD2,CASRGLAAPDTQYF